The 32 T cell receptor beta chains given below trace back to one sample, sequenced in a study of blood T cell repertoires in COVID-19. Measured with immunoSEQ multiplex PCR; TCRdb has only the in-frame clones, and not every one. The table records roughly 300,000 clones, about 90% of them present only once. The material sequenced was peripheral blood. These receptors were collected from a woman between 40 and 50 years old who had recovered from COVID-19.

The chain couples TRBV2 to TRBJ2-1; D perhaps matches TRBD1 (5 bases). The germline V gene has CDR1 SNHLY and CDR2 FYNNEI. CDR3 length equals 14 residues. The V end lost 3 bases, the J end lost 5 bases, and 11 bases lay between the germline ends. The CDR3 sequence is CASSEQGENNEQFF. CDR3 sequence (DNA): TGTGCCAGCAGTGAGCAGGGTGAGAACAATGAGCAGTTCTTC.

The chain joins TRBV27 to TRBJ2-6, with 7 positions matching TRBD1. Germline assignment: CDR1 MNHEY and CDR2 SMNVEV (reference sequence). The trim removed 6 bases at V and 3 bases at J, leaving 14 bases unmatched. CDR3 size: 18 residues. The CDR3 bases are TGTGCCAGCAGCAACCCGACAGGGCTATCGGGTGGGGCCAACGTCCTGACTTTC. This translates into CASSNPTGLSGGANVLTF.

The chain employs TRBV19 and TRBJ1-6; D is perhaps TRBD1 (5 bases). Trimming cost V 3 bases and J 10 bases, with 10 bases left between them. The germline V gene encodes CDR1 LNHDA and CDR2 SQIVND (reference sequence). The CDR3 length is 13 residues. DNA for the CDR3: TGTGCCAGTAGTATCGGACACCCATCACCCCTCCACTTT. It translates to CASSIGHPSPLHF.

V is TRBV6-6 and J is TRBJ2-2; possibly TRBD2 for D (5 bases). The CDR3 contains 14 residues. Trimming shortened V by 6 bases and J by 6 bases, and 14 bases separated the two germline ends. From germline, CDR1 is MNHNY and CDR2 SVGAGI (reference sequence). The CDR3 region has the DNA TGTGCCAGCAGCCTCGTCAAGGGAGCCGGGGAGCTGTTTTTT. Its translation: CASSLVKGAGELFF.

The V gene is TRBV2, the J gene TRBJ1-5, with 9 bases aligning to TRBD1. The CDR3 length is 18 residues. The germline V gene has CDR1 SNHLY and CDR2 FYNNEI. V lost 6 bases and J lost 5; bases outside the gene matches: 17. The CDR3 DNA reads TGTGCCAGCAGCCCTTCACCGTACAGGGGGCGCGGGTATCAGCCCCAGCATTTT. It translates to CASSPSPYRGRGYQPQHF.

This clone has only one observation. The rearrangement uses TRBV5-8 and TRBJ2-2; TRBD1 aligns across 7 bases. CDR1 and CDR2 from the germline V gene are SGHTS and YDEGEE. CDR3 length: 18 amino acids. V lost 4 bases, J lost 3 bases, and 15 bases stayed unmatched. The CDR3 is CASSPSFHRGWDTGELFF. The CDR3 DNA sequence: TGTGCCAGCAGCCCGTCATTTCACAGGGGATGGGACACCGGGGAGCTGTTTTTT.

This rearrangement joins TRBV19 to TRBJ2-1; D gene ambiguous. Germline V lookup: CDR1 LNHDA, CDR2 SQIVND (reference sequence). Trimming shortened V by 6 bases and J by 7 bases, and 10 bases separated the two germline ends. This CDR3 is 12 amino acids long. The CDR3 region has the DNA TGTGCCAGTAGCATTACAGTAAATGAGCAGTTCTTC. Amino acid sequence: CASSITVNEQFF.

This chain uses TRBV2 with TRBJ1-1; D not resolved. Germline CDR1 and CDR2: SNHLY and FYNNEI. V was cut by 8 bases and J by 4 bases, with 17 bases left in between. The CDR3 sequence is 14 residues long. Here the CDR3 reads CASGRMARGTEAFF. CDR3 nucleotide sequence: TGTGCCAGCGGGCGGATGGCTCGGGGCACTGAAGCTTTCTTT.

The chain has TRBV29-1 and TRBJ2-5; 9 bases agree with TRBD1. The CDR3 has 13 residues. V trimming: 6 bases; J trimming: 2 bases; junction bases outside the gene matches: 4. Per the germline V gene, CDR1 is SQVTM and CDR2 is ANQGSEA. The CDR3 DNA reads as TGCAGCGTCGACAGGGGGAGACAAGAGACCCAGTACTTC. Translating it yields CSVDRGRQETQYF.

The chain links TRBV7-9 to TRBJ1-2; D remains unclear. CDR1 is SEHNR, CDR2 FQNEAQ, per germline (reference sequence). The CDR3 contains 13 residues. V shed 7 bases and J shed 4 bases, with 13 bases lying between them. The CDR3 nucleotides are TGTGCCAGCACCAGTTACCTGAGCTATGGCTACACCTTC. Translation: CASTSYLSYGYTF.

V is TRBV6-1 and J is TRBJ2-7, with a tentative D call TRBD1 (5 bases). The CDR3 has 13 amino acids. The germline V gene encodes CDR1 MNHNS and CDR2 SASEGT. Trimming took 1 base from V and 2 from J, leaving 6 bases between them. The CDR3 reads CASSEGQPYEQYF. The CDR3 DNA is TGTGCCAGCAGTGAAGGACAGCCCTACGAGCAGTACTTC.

The chain couples TRBV18 to TRBJ1-4; D is unclear. The CDR3 has 16 residues. V lost 4 bases, J lost 0 bases, and 12 bases lay in between. Germline CDR1 and CDR2: KGHSH and LQKENI. CDR3 in amino acids: CASSRSRHTTNEKLFF. DNA for the CDR3: TGTGCCAGCTCACGCAGCAGGCATACAACTAATGAAAAACTGTTTTTT.

The chain links TRBV27 to TRBJ2-7, with 15 bases matching TRBD2. The CDR3 length is 17 residues. CDR1 and CDR2 from the germline V gene are MNHEY and SMNVEV (reference sequence). V lost 10 bases to trimming and J lost 0 bases; unmatched junction nucleotides: 10. CDR3 in DNA: TGTGCCACCATGGGGACTAGCGGGGGGCCAAGCTCCTACGAGCAGTACTTC. As protein: CATMGTSGGPSSYEQYF.

The chain uses TRBV5-4 and TRBJ2-6, with unresolved D. V lost 1 base and J lost 0, with 8 bases in between. The CDR3 covers 16 residues. Germline V lookup: CDR1 SGHNT, CDR2 YYREEE (reference sequence). CDR3 loop: CASSLLASSGANVLTF. The CDR3 DNA reads TGTGCCAGCAGCTTGTTAGCATCCTCTGGGGCCAACGTCCTGACTTTC.

The chain couples TRBV11-2 to TRBJ2-5; 15 positions match TRBD2. Unmatched junction bases numbered 6, after V lost 2 bases and J lost 5 bases. Germline lookup yields CDR1 SGHAT and CDR2 FQNNGV. The length of the CDR3 is 17 residues. As DNA, the CDR3 is TGTGCCAGCAGCTTAAGGACTAGCGGGGGGGCCGTGGAGACCCAGTACTTC. It codes for CASSLRTSGGAVETQYF.

In its sample, this clone was seen a few times. The rearrangement links TRBV27 to TRBJ1-2; 9 positions match TRBD1. CDR1 and CDR2 from the germline V gene are MNHEY and SMNVEV (reference sequence). The CDR3 contains 17 residues. Trimming at V came to 3 bases and at J to 1 base, leaving 9 bases not matched to a gene. CDR3 sequence reads: CASSLRGDRDFNYGYTF. The CDR3 nucleotides read TGTGCCAGCAGTTTGCGGGGGGACAGGGATTTTAACTATGGCTACACCTTC.

This sequence joins TRBV5-1 and TRBJ2-2; D is undetermined. V was clipped by 2 bases and J by 0 bases, with 8 bases between them. CDR1 and CDR2 from the germline V gene are SGHRS and YFSETQ. The CDR3 is 15 amino acids. This CDR3 reads CASSFGVTNTGELFF. DNA for the CDR3: TGCGCCAGCAGCTTCGGTGTCACGAACACCGGGGAGCTGTTTTTT.

The chain is built from TRBV4-1 and TRBJ2-1, with 7 bases aligning to TRBD2. J lost 8 bases, V lost 0 bases, and 7 bases had no gene match. CDR3 length equals 15 residues. In germline, CDR1 is MGHRA, CDR2 YSYEKL. CDR3 residues: CASSQDPRGEDEQFF. In nucleotides, the CDR3 is TGCGCCAGCAGCCAAGACCCCCGGGGGGAGGATGAGCAGTTCTTC.

The rearrangement joins TRBV3-1 (or the pseudogene TRBV3-2) to TRBJ2-5, with D possibly being TRBD1 (6 bases). V lost 1 base, J lost 4 bases, and 10 bases lay in between. CDR1 is LGHDT and CDR2 is YNNKEL in the germline V gene (reference sequence). The CDR3 has 14 amino acids. As DNA, the CDR3 is TGTGCCAGCAGCCAAGCCCAGGGGATAGAGACCCAGTACTTC. This encodes CASSQAQGIETQYF.

A word on this clone: Other DNA sequences in this sample translate to the same CDR3. The chain links TRBV6-5 to TRBJ2-7; D perhaps matches TRBD2 (6 bases). Germline CDR1 and CDR2: MNHEY and SVGAGI. Trimming took off 0 bases at V and 2 bases at J, with 8 bases between the two ends. The CDR3 is 14 amino acids. CDR3 region: CASSYSGGTYEQYF. The CDR3 bases are TGTGCCAGCAGTTACTCGGGAGGTACCTACGAGCAGTACTTC.

In nucleotides, the CDR3 is TGTGCCAGCAGTCTGAACCAGCAGGGTGGCTACACCTTC. This encodes CASSLNQQGGYTF. The rearrangement links TRBV2 to TRBJ1-2; perhaps TRBD1 as D (5 bases). CDR1 and CDR2 from the germline V gene are SNHLY and FYNNEI. Between the trimmed V and J ends, which lost 5 bases and 7 bases, there was a span of 14 bases. This CDR3 comprises 13 residues.

The count of this clone is one. The rearrangement joins TRBV7-2 to TRBJ1-1, with D possibly TRBD1 on 5 matching bases. The CDR3 is 14 residues long. Germline loops: CDR1 SGHTA, CDR2 FQGNSA. Trimming pared 5 bases from V and 3 bases from J, leaving 13 bases between. The CDR3 loop reads CASSPRRTYTEAFF. CDR3 coding DNA: TGTGCCAGCAGCCCCCGAAGGACATACACTGAAGCTTTCTTT. The full variable domain, its missing parts supplied by reference TRBV7-2 and TRBJ1-1, is GAGVSQSPSNKVTEKGKDVELRCDPISGHTALYWYRQSLGQGLEFLIYFQGNSAPDKSGLPSDRFSAERTGGSVSTLTIQRTQQEDSAVYLCASSPRRTYTEAFFGQGTRLTVV.

The chain combines TRBV9 with TRBJ1-1, with no clear D. This CDR3 spans 15 amino acids. Trimming stripped 0 bases from V and 1 base from J, with 10 bases between. Looked up from germline, CDR1 is SGDLS and CDR2 is YYNGEE. CDR3 bases: TGTGCCAGCAGCGTAGTGGGAGGCGAGAACACTGAAGCTTTCTTT. Protein: CASSVVGGENTEAFF.

The V gene is TRBV6-2 or TRBV6-3, the J gene TRBJ2-3; 10 bases are a match to TRBD2. Trimming cost V 0 bases and J 1 base; bases outside gene matches: 4. From germline, CDR1 is MNHEY and CDR2 SVGEGT. The length of the CDR3 is 17 residues. CDR3 region: CASSYSSLAGGTDTQYF. CDR3 DNA sequence: TGTGCCAGCAGTTACTCGAGTCTAGCGGGGGGCACAGATACGCAGTATTTT.

The CDR3 nucleotides are TGTGCCAGCAGCCAAGGGTACGGGGGGATCTACGAGCAGTACTTC. Translation gives CASSQGYGGIYEQYF. The chain has TRBV14 and TRBJ2-7; TRBD2 matches at 7 bases. V gave up 1 base and J gave up 3 bases; unmatched junction bases: 6. The CDR3 runs 15 residues. Germline V gene lookup returns CDR1 SGHDN and CDR2 FVKESK.

The V gene is TRBV4-2, the J gene TRBJ2-5; 7 positions agree with TRBD2. The CDR3 extends over 18 amino acids. Germline lookup yields CDR1 LGHNA and CDR2 YNFKEQ. The trim removed 0 bases at V and 0 bases at J, leaving 10 bases unmatched. The CDR3 reads CASSQDGGDSWYQETQYF. CDR3 coding DNA: TGTGCCAGCAGCCAAGATGGGGGGGATTCTTGGTACCAAGAGACCCAGTACTTC.

The chain links TRBV18 to TRBJ2-7; 9 nucleotides align to TRBD1. With V trimmed by 3 bases and J by 6 bases, 9 bases remained unmatched. The CDR3 runs 15 residues. Germline V CDR1 and CDR2: KGHSH, LQKENI. The CDR3 sequence is CASSPGTGKLGEQYF. The CDR3, as DNA: TGTGCCAGCTCACCGGGGACAGGGAAGTTAGGCGAGCAGTACTTC.

The J gene is TRBJ2-3, the V gene TRBV3-1 (or the pseudogene TRBV3-2), with 7 bases that match TRBD1. Losses at the gene ends were 0 bases for V and 1 base for J; bases not matched to a gene: 13. The germline V gene encodes CDR1 LGHDT and CDR2 YNNKEL (reference sequence). CDR3 length: 19 amino acids. The CDR3 DNA sequence: TGTGCCAGCAGCCAAGAGTGGGTTACCAGGGGGAGCCGCACAGATACGCAGTATTTT. Residues: CASSQEWVTRGSRTDTQYF.

Only one count was recorded for this clone. The chain links TRBV7-9 to TRBJ1-2; D unclear. The CDR3 extends over 14 amino acids. The ends were cut back, 1 base at V and 2 bases at J, with 8 bases in the middle. Germline V gene data show CDR1 as SEHNR and CDR2 as FQNEAQ (reference sequence). CDR3 protein: CASSLVLENYGYTF. CDR3 nucleotides: TGTGCCAGCAGCTTAGTTCTAGAGAACTATGGCTACACCTTC.

This clone was observed a single time. Other DNA sequences in this specimen translate into the identical CDR3. The rearrangement links TRBV9 to TRBJ1-2, with D hard to call. Germline-derived CDR1 and CDR2 are SGDLS and YYNGEE. This CDR3 has 12 residues. The V end lost 0 bases, the J end lost 4 bases, and 4 bases lay between the germline ends. CDR3 amino acids: CASSVGGYGYTF. The CDR3 DNA reads as TGTGCCAGCAGCGTAGGCGGCTATGGCTACACCTTC.

Here the CDR3 DNA reads TGTGCCAGTAGTCCCGGGTCCAAAAACATTCAGTACTTC. Protein: CASSPGSKNIQYF. The genes are TRBV19 and TRBJ2-4; D is ambiguous. CDR1 LNHDA and CDR2 SQIVND come from the germline V gene (reference sequence). The V end lost 5 bases, the J end lost 2 bases, and 7 bases lay between the germline ends. CDR3 length: 13 amino acids.

The chain uses TRBV4-3 and TRBJ2-7; 9 bases are shared with TRBD1. Losses at the gene ends were 0 bases for V and 0 bases for J; bases not matched to a gene: 6. CDR3 length: 17 residues. Germline CDR1 reads LGHNA; CDR2 reads YSLEER. The CDR3 coding sequence is TGCGCCAGCAGCCAAGATTATGGGACAGGGAACTCCTACGAGCAGTACTTC. Residues: CASSQDYGTGNSYEQYF.